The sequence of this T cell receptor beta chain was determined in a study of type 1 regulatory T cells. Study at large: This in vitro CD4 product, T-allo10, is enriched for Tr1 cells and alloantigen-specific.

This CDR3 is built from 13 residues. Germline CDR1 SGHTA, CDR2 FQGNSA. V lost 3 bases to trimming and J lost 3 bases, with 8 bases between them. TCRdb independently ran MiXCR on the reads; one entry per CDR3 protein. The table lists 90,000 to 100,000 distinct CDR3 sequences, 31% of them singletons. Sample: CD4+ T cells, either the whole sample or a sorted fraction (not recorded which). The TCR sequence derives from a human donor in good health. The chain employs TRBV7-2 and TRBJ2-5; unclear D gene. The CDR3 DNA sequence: TGTGCCAGCAGCTTTTCTCCGGAAGAGACCCAGTACTTC. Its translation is CASSFSPEETQYF.